The 32 T cell receptor beta chains reported below all come from one sample, sequenced in a study of blood T cell repertoires in COVID-19. Here immunoSEQ multiplex PCR was the method, and the copy in TCRdb shows in-frame clones only, minus some. The sample yields 270,000 or so clones, 85% seen once. Sequenced material: PBMCs or T cells enriched from blood (not recorded which). Receptors originate from a woman in her forties or fifties who had been exposed to COVID-19.

This clone was counted a few times. The V call is TRBV19, the J call TRBJ1-1; possible D gene TRBD1, 5 bases. The V and J ends lost 5 bases and 4 bases respectively, with 11 bases between them. Germline V CDR1 and CDR2: LNHDA, SQIVND (reference sequence). The CDR3 consists of 13 residues. The CDR3 here is CASSPSGGTEAFF. The DNA for the CDR3 is TGTGCCAGTAGTCCGTCCGGGGGCACTGAAGCTTTCTTT.

The chain couples TRBV6-2 or TRBV6-3 to TRBJ2-1, with a tentative D call TRBD1 (6 bases). V gave up 4 bases and J gave up 6 bases, with 7 bases separating them. This CDR3 comprises 12 residues. Germline CDR1 is MNHEY and CDR2 is SVGEGT. Here the CDR3 reads CASSLGGNEQFF. As DNA, the CDR3 is TGTGCCAGCAGTTTAGGGGGCAATGAGCAGTTCTTC.

V usage is TRBV5-1 and J usage is TRBJ1-2; 7 bases align to TRBD1. The junction had 5 bases not matched to a gene; V was cut back by 0 bases and J by 6 bases. This CDR3 contains 14 residues. In germline, CDR1 is SGHRS, CDR2 YFSETQ. CDR3 coding DNA: TGCGCCAGCAGCTTGGAGACAGGGTTAAATGGCTACACCTTC. This translates into CASSLETGLNGYTF. The variable domain in full, completed from reference TRBV5-1 and TRBJ1-2, reads KAGVTQTPRYLIKTRGQQVTLSCSPISGHRSVSWYQQTPGQGLQFLFEYFSETQRNKGNFPGRFSGRQFSNSRSEMNVSTLELGDSALYLCASSLETGLNGYTFGSGTRLTVV.

The genes are TRBV13 and TRBJ1-3, with 8 bases that match TRBD1. The length of the CDR3 is 18 residues. From germline, CDR1 is PRHDT and CDR2 FYEKMQ (reference sequence). V was clipped by 4 bases and J by 0 bases; unmatched bases: 11. The CDR3 sequence is CASSSGGQGAISGNTIYF. CDR3 sequence (DNA): TGTGCCAGCAGCTCGGGCGGACAGGGAGCGATCTCTGGAAACACCATATATTTT.

This chain joins TRBV3-1 (or the pseudogene TRBV3-2) and TRBJ2-1; 11 bases fit TRBD2. CDR1 is LGHDT and CDR2 is YNNKEL in the germline V gene (reference sequence). This CDR3 is 20 amino acids long. With V trimmed by 0 bases and J by 0 bases, 10 bases remained unmatched. The CDR3 loop is CASSQDWTSGLFYSYNEQFF. In DNA form, the CDR3 reads TGTGCCAGCAGCCAAGACTGGACTAGCGGGTTGTTTTACTCCTACAATGAGCAGTTCTTC.

This CDR3 is CASRGSSYNEQFF. CDR3 nucleotides: TGTGCCAGCAGGGGGAGCTCCTACAATGAGCAGTTCTTC. This sequence joins TRBV12-3 or TRBV12-4 and TRBJ2-1, with D perhaps matching TRBD2 (5 bases). V shed 6 bases and J shed 0 bases, with 6 bases lying between them. The CDR3 covers 13 residues.

The genes are TRBV7-9 and TRBJ1-1, with a possible D match to TRBD1 (6 bases). The CDR3 runs 13 residues. Between the trimmed V and J ends, which lost 5 bases and 4 bases, there was a span of 11 bases. The germline V gene has CDR1 SEHNR and CDR2 FQNEAQ (reference sequence). CDR3 sequence (DNA): TGTGCCAGCAGCCCAGGGGTGATCACTGAAGCTTTCTTT. This codes for CASSPGVITEAFF.

The chain has TRBV12-3 or TRBV12-4 and TRBJ2-2; perhaps TRBD1 as D (5 bases). The V gene lost 4 bases and the J gene lost 4 bases, with 7 bases spanning the gap. This CDR3 spans 13 amino acids. CDR3 region: CASSSRVTGELFF. CDR3 in DNA: TGTGCCAGCAGTTCCAGGGTCACCGGGGAGCTGTTTTTT.

This clone occurred once. V is TRBV7-9 and J is TRBJ2-7, with D perhaps matching TRBD2 (6 bases). Deletions cut 3 bases from V and 1 base from J, with 19 bases between. Germline CDR1 and CDR2: SEHNR and FQNEAQ (reference sequence). The CDR3 spans 17 residues. This CDR3 is CASSFSLGGADSYEQYF. The CDR3 region has the DNA TGTGCCAGCAGCTTCAGTTTGGGCGGGGCAGATTCCTACGAGCAGTACTTC.

The chain has TRBV5-1 and TRBJ2-5; 7 nucleotides match TRBD2. Germline V CDR1 and CDR2: SGHRS, YFSETQ. The CDR3 is 14 amino acids. V was pared by 5 bases and J by 1 base, with 5 bases of the junction left unmatched. The CDR3 protein is CASRYRLAQETQYF. The CDR3 nucleotides read TGCGCCAGCAGATATAGACTAGCCCAAGAGACCCAGTACTTC.

V and J are TRBV13 and TRBJ1-2, with 7 nucleotides matching TRBD1. The germline gives CDR1 PRHDT, CDR2 FYEKMQ (reference sequence). The V segment lost 1 base and the J segment 6 bases; nucleotides outside the gene matches: 11. The CDR3 runs to 16 residues. DNA for the CDR3: TGTGCCAGCAGCTTAGCTGCGACAGGGTACTTCGATGGCTACACCTTC. Translating it yields CASSLAATGYFDGYTF.

This clone was counted once. The chain carries TRBV11-2 and TRBJ1-4; D unclear. V was shortened by 4 bases and J by 7 bases, with 16 bases between the two germline ends. This CDR3 has 15 amino acids. The germline V gene encodes CDR1 SGHAT and CDR2 FQNNGV. The CDR3 region has the DNA TGTGCCAGCAGCTCCACTGATCCTCGTGCTGAAAAACTGTTTTTT. It specifies CASSSTDPRAEKLFF.

There are a few counts of this clone. This rearrangement joins TRBV7-3 to TRBJ1-1; tentative D call: TRBD1 (5 bases). This CDR3 contains 13 residues. Trimming took 2 bases from V and 11 from J, leaving 15 bases between them. From germline, CDR1 is SGHTA and CDR2 FQGTGA. CDR3 coding DNA: TGTGCCAGCAGCTTAGGGGCTTCCTATAAGGCTTTCTTT. Translated, it gives CASSLGASYKAFF.

V usage is TRBV3-1 (or the pseudogene TRBV3-2) and J usage is TRBJ2-1; TRBD1 might be the D (6 bases). CDR1 is LGHDT, CDR2 YNNKEL, per germline (reference sequence). V dropped 1 base and J dropped 1 base, with 14 bases sitting between them. This CDR3 contains 17 residues. CDR3 DNA sequence: TGTGCCAGCAGCCAAGGCACAGGGAGTATTTCCTACAATGAGCAGTTCTTC. It codes for CASSQGTGSISYNEQFF.

The chain couples TRBV6-5 to TRBJ2-5; 7 nucleotides match TRBD2. The CDR3 sequence is 14 residues long. J was trimmed by 7 bases and V by 5 bases; bases with no gene match: 10. CDR1 is MNHEY, CDR2 SVGAGI, per germline. The CDR3 sequence is CASSPSTSSATQYF. The CDR3 nucleotides are TGTGCCAGCAGTCCCTCGACTAGCAGTGCGACCCAGTACTTC.

The rearrangement joins TRBV7-9 to TRBJ1-4, with D uncertain. Germline lookup yields CDR1 SEHNR and CDR2 FQNEAQ (reference sequence). V dropped 4 bases and J dropped 4 bases, with 10 bases sitting between them. The CDR3 contains 14 residues. The CDR3: CASSSTQYNEKLFF. The CDR3 DNA reads TGTGCCAGCAGCTCCACACAGTATAATGAAAAACTGTTTTTT.

J is TRBJ1-5 and V is TRBV15; tentative D call: TRBD1 (5 bases). Between the trimmed V and J ends, which lost 2 bases and 5 bases, there was a span of 10 bases. The germline gives CDR1 LNHNV, CDR2 YYDKDF (reference sequence). The length of the CDR3 is 14 residues. The CDR3 is CATSRSIQDQPQHF. The CDR3 DNA is TGTGCCACCAGCAGATCCATACAGGATCAGCCCCAGCATTTT.

The genes are TRBV16 and TRBJ1-2, with D hard to call. The CDR3 consists of 14 residues. The germline CDR1 and CDR2 sequences are KGHSY and FQNENV. Trimming removed 0 bases from V and 4 bases from J, with 9 bases in between. The CDR3 sequence is CASSQSTVSYGYTF. The DNA for the CDR3 is TGTGCCAGCAGCCAATCCACAGTGTCCTATGGCTACACCTTC.

By sample fraction, this clone is medium-sized. The chain has TRBV2 and TRBJ1-1; the D gene is possibly TRBD1 (6 bases). Trimming took 0 bases from V and 0 from J, leaving 8 bases between them. Germline V CDR1 and CDR2: SNHLY, FYNNEI. The CDR3 has 15 residues. The CDR3 protein is CASSEAQGLNTEAFF. In nucleotides, the CDR3 is TGTGCCAGCAGTGAAGCGCAGGGGTTGAACACTGAAGCTTTCTTT.

The J gene is TRBJ1-1, the V gene TRBV19; D is possibly TRBD1 (6 bases). Germline V gene data show CDR1 as LNHDA and CDR2 as SQIVND (reference sequence). V shed 5 bases and J shed 1 base, with 11 bases lying between them. This CDR3 is built from 14 residues. CDR3 region: CASSEGQTNTEAFF. The CDR3 DNA follows: TGTGCCAGTAGTGAAGGACAGACGAACACTGAAGCTTTCTTT.

This chain joins TRBV7-2 and TRBJ2-1; maybe TRBD2 (6 bases). The CDR3 sequence is 14 residues long. Trimming shortened V by 4 bases and J by 4 bases, and 11 bases separated the two germline ends. Germline CDR1 SGHTA, CDR2 FQGNSA. CDR3 protein: CASSSGLRYNEQFF. CDR3 DNA sequence: TGTGCCAGCAGCTCGGGACTCCGATACAATGAGCAGTTCTTC.

The CDR3 bases are TGTGCCAGCAGCTTAGCACGGGGGTACGAGCAGTACTTC. Residues: CASSLARGYEQYF. This chain uses TRBV7-9 with TRBJ2-7; D may be TRBD2 (6 bases). The CDR3 has 13 amino acids. Germline V gene sequence: CDR1 SEHNR, CDR2 FQNEAQ (reference sequence). V dropped 0 bases and J dropped 4 bases, with 7 bases sitting between them.

The V gene is TRBV7-9, the J gene TRBJ1-3; tentatively, D is TRBD1 (5 bases). Germline CDR1 SEHNR, CDR2 FQNEAQ (reference sequence). This CDR3 comprises 14 residues. V gave up 1 base and J gave up 4 bases, with 8 bases separating them. CDR3 nucleotide sequence: TGTGCCAGCAGCTTAGATGGGGCCGGAAACACCATATATTTT. Its translation: CASSLDGAGNTIYF.

V and J are TRBV3-1 (or the pseudogene TRBV3-2) and TRBJ2-5, with D perhaps matching TRBD2 (6 bases). Trimming cost V 4 bases and J 4 bases, with 10 bases left between them. The CDR3 runs 13 residues. Germline V lookup: CDR1 LGHDT, CDR2 YNNKEL (reference sequence). The CDR3 DNA sequence: TGTGCCAGCAGCCTACGGGGAGGAGAGACCCAGTACTTC. This gives the protein CASSLRGGETQYF.

The chain has TRBV28 and TRBJ2-1; TRBD2 matches 10 bases. Germline V gene data show CDR1 as MDHEN and CDR2 as SYDVKM. V trimming: 7 bases; J trimming: 4 bases; junction bases outside the gene matches: 13. The CDR3 covers 17 residues. CDR3 loop: CASKGTIGLAVYNEQFF. Here the CDR3 DNA reads TGTGCCAGCAAGGGGACAATTGGACTAGCGGTATACAATGAGCAGTTCTTC.

The gene calls are TRBV7-2 and TRBJ1-1; 7 bases agree with TRBD1. In germline, CDR1 is SGHTA, CDR2 FQGNSA. The CDR3 has 13 residues. The ends lost 3 bases at V and 4 bases at J; junction bases unmatched: 2. The CDR3 sequence: CASSLRQGTEAFF. CDR3 nucleotide sequence: TGTGCCAGCAGCTTGCGACAGGGCACTGAAGCTTTCTTT.

This chain connects TRBV6-1 to TRBJ2-3; 8 bases match TRBD2. Losses at the gene ends were 3 bases for V and 2 bases for J; bases not matched to a gene: 7. Germline-derived CDR1 and CDR2 are MNHNS and SASEGT. The CDR3 totals 16 residues. CDR3 region: CASSEGLVGNTDTQYF. The CDR3 DNA sequence: TGTGCCAGCAGTGAGGGACTAGTGGGTAACACAGATACGCAGTATTTT.

The chain couples TRBV27 to TRBJ1-2; possible D gene TRBD1, 6 bases. The CDR3 loop spans 16 amino acids. Trimming left V 0 bases short and J 8 bases short, with 19 bases between. The germline V gene has CDR1 MNHEY and CDR2 SMNVEV (reference sequence). The CDR3 sequence is CASSLSGGLTRMGYTF. CDR3 DNA sequence: TGTGCCAGCAGTTTATCGGGGGGGCTCACCCGAATGGGCTACACCTTC.

The chain is built from TRBV19 and TRBJ1-4, with 8 bases fitting TRBD1. The germline gives CDR1 LNHDA, CDR2 SQIVND (reference sequence). The V and J ends lost 4 bases and 8 bases, in that order; junction bases with no gene match: 6. This CDR3 comprises 14 residues. The DNA for the CDR3 is TGTGCCAGTAGTAGAAGGACAGGGTGGGAAAAACTGTTTTTT. It translates to CASSRRTGWEKLFF.

J is TRBJ2-2 and V is TRBV3-1 (or the pseudogene TRBV3-2), with D perhaps TRBD1 (5 bases). Trimming took off 7 bases at V and 1 base at J, with 16 bases between the two ends. In germline, CDR1 is LGHDT, CDR2 YNNKEL (reference sequence). The CDR3 has 16 amino acids. For the CDR3, the DNA is TGTGCCAGCAAAATCGGACACATCTTGAACACCGGGGAGCTGTTTTTT. It is translated as CASKIGHILNTGELFF.

This chain links TRBV12-3 or TRBV12-4 with TRBJ1-6, with D hard to call. The CDR3 contains 13 residues. The V and J ends lost 6 bases and 8 bases respectively, with 11 bases between them. The CDR3 DNA reads as TGTGCCAGCAGCCCGGGGTATTATTCACCCCTCCACTTT. Protein: CASSPGYYSPLHF.

V is TRBV4-2 and J is TRBJ1-1, with D perhaps TRBD1 (6 bases). The CDR3 extends over 17 amino acids. With 4 bases removed from V and 4 bases from J, the gap between germline ends came to 22 bases. Germline assignment: CDR1 LGHNA and CDR2 YNFKEQ. The CDR3 protein is CASSLARSGGMGTEAFF. In DNA, the CDR3 is TGTGCCAGCAGCCTTGCACGTAGTGGGGGCATGGGCACTGAAGCTTTCTTT.